Listed here are 8 T cell receptor beta chains from one sample, sequenced in a study of cytomegalovirus exposure and HLA in healthy donors. 13 Jbeta primers and 60 Vbeta primers were used for the PCR. Clones were read by immunoSEQ multiplex PCR, and TCRdb kept only the in-frame ones, dropping some. The sample carries about 86,000 clones, around 70% recorded once. Sample: PBMCs. The origin of the receptors is a man in his 60s in good health and CMV-seronegative.

The CDR3 nucleotides are TGTGCCAGCAGCTTAGTTCGGGGCTCTGGAAACACCATATATTTT. Translating it yields CASSLVRGSGNTIYF. The chain uses TRBV7-8 and TRBJ1-3; no reliable D call. This CDR3 is 15 amino acids long. CDR1 SGHVS and CDR2 FQNEAQ come from the germline V gene. V lost 1 base to trimming and J lost 0 bases, with 7 bases between them.

The chain carries TRBV2 and TRBJ1-1; a possible D gene is TRBD1 (5 bases). CDR1 and CDR2 (germline): SNHLY, FYNNEI. The CDR3 spans 13 residues. The V end was cut by 2 bases, the J end by 4 bases, with 8 bases between. CDR3 sequence: CASSELGGTEAFF. Here the CDR3 DNA reads TGTGCCAGCAGTGAATTGGGGGGCACTGAAGCTTTCTTT.

The chain joins TRBV19 to TRBJ2-1; TRBD2 matches 10 bases. The CDR3 consists of 17 residues. The germline V gene has CDR1 LNHDA and CDR2 SQIVND (reference sequence). The V gene end was trimmed by 7 bases and the J gene end by 3 bases; junction bases not matched to a gene: 12. The CDR3 is CASTTPASGGDYNEQFF. CDR3 coding DNA: TGTGCCAGTACTACCCCCGCTAGCGGGGGTGACTACAATGAGCAGTTCTTC.

This chain uses TRBV27 with TRBJ2-1; TRBD2 agrees at 8 bases. CDR3 length equals 15 residues. Germline loops: CDR1 MNHEY, CDR2 SMNVEV (reference sequence). With V trimmed by 2 bases and J by 7 bases, 7 bases remained unmatched. Here the CDR3 DNA reads TGTGCCAGCAGTTTACGGGGGGTAGCGGGAAATGAGCAGTTCTTC. It is translated as CASSLRGVAGNEQFF.

The CDR3 nucleotides are TGTGCCAGCAGCCAAGATCAGGGGGCGGACACTGAAGCTTTCTTT. Encoded protein: CASSQDQGADTEAFF. The gene calls are TRBV4-2 and TRBJ1-1; 8 bases map to TRBD1. Trimming cost V 0 bases and J 3 bases; bases outside gene matches: 3. Germline assignment: CDR1 LGHNA and CDR2 YNFKEQ. The CDR3 has 15 residues.

The CDR3 reads CASSFYIQDNEQFF. The CDR3, as DNA: TGTGCCAGCAGCTTCTATATTCAGGACAATGAGCAGTTCTTC. The chain links TRBV7-2 to TRBJ2-1, with no clear D. The CDR3 loop spans 14 amino acids. Per the germline V gene, CDR1 is SGHTA and CDR2 is FQGNSA. The V end was cut by 3 bases, the J end by 5 bases, with 11 bases between.

The genes are TRBV10-3 and TRBJ2-2, with 10 bases fitting TRBD1. CDR1 and CDR2 (germline): ENHRY, SYGVKD. This CDR3 has 14 residues. J lost 3 bases, V lost 7 bases, and 2 bases had no gene match. CDR3 DNA sequence: TGTGCCATCAACGGACAGGGGGACACCGGGGAGCTGTTTTTT. It codes for CAINGQGDTGELFF.

V gene TRBV29-1 combines with J gene TRBJ2-3; 11 nucleotides agree with TRBD2. The V gene's germline CDR1 is SQVTM and CDR2 ANQGSEA. Trimming removed 8 bases from V and 4 bases from J; junction bases left unmatched: 8. The CDR3 is 14 amino acids. The CDR3 DNA follows: TGCAGCTTAGCGGGGGGGCAGGGCGCAGATACGCAGTATTTT. This translates into CSLAGGQGADTQYF.